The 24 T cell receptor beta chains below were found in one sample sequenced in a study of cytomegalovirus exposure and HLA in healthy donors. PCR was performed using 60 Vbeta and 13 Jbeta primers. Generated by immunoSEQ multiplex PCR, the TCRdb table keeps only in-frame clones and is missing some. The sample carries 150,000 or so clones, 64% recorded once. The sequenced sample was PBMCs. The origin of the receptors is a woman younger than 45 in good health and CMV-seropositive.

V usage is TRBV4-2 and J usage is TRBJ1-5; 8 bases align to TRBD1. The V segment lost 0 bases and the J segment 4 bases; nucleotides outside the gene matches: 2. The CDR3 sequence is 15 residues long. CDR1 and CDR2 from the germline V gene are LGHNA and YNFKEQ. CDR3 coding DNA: TGTGCCAGCAGCCAAGATCGACAGGGGAATCAGCCCCAGCATTTT. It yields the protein CASSQDRQGNQPQHF.

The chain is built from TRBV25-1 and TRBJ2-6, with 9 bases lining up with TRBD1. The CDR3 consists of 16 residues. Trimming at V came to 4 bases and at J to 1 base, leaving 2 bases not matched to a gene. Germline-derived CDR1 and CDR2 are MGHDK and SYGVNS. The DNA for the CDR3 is TGTGCCAGCAGTGCCGGGACAGGGTCTGGGGCCAACGTCCTGACTTTC. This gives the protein CASSAGTGSGANVLTF.

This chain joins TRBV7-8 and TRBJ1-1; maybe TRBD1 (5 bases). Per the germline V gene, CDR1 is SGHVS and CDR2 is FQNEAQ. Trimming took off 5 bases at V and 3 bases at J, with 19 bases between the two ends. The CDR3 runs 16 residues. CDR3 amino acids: CASSPHLGRGYTEAFF. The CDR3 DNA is TGTGCCAGCAGCCCTCATTTGGGACGGGGGTACACTGAAGCTTTCTTT. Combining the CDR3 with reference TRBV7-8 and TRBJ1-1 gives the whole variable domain GAGVSQSPRYKVAKRGQDVALRCDPISGHVSLFWYQQALGQGPEFLTYFQNEAQLDKSGLPSDRFFAERPEGSVSTLKIQRTQQEDSAVYLCASSPHLGRGYTEAFFGQGTRLTVV.

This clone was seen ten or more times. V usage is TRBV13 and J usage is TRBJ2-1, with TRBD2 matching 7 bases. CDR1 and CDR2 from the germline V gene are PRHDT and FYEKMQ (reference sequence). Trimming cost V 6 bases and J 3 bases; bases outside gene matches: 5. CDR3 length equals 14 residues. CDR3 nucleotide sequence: TGTGCCAGCAGTCCCGCGGGGGTCTACAATGAGCAGTTCTTC. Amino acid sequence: CASSPAGVYNEQFF.

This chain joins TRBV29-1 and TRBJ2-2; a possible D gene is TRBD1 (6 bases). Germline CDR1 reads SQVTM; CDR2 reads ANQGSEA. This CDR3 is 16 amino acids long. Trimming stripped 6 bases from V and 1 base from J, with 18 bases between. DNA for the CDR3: TGCAGCGTGGCTACGAGACAGGCCCAGAACACCGGGGAGCTGTTTTTT. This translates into CSVATRQAQNTGELFF.

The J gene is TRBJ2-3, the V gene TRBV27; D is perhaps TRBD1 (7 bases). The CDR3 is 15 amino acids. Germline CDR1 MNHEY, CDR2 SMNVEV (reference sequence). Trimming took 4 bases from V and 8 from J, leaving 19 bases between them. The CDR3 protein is CASSSTGWSEGTQYF. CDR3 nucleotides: TGTGCCAGCAGTTCGACAGGGTGGTCGGAGGGTACGCAGTATTTT.

This CDR3 reads CASSFLDYEQFF. In nucleotides, the CDR3 is TGTGCCAGCAGTTTTTTAGACTATGAGCAGTTCTTC. The rearrangement links TRBV28 to TRBJ2-1, with no clear D. Germline V gene data show CDR1 as MDHEN and CDR2 as SYDVKM. The CDR3 runs 12 residues. The ends were cut back, 3 bases at V and 8 bases at J, with 8 bases in the middle.

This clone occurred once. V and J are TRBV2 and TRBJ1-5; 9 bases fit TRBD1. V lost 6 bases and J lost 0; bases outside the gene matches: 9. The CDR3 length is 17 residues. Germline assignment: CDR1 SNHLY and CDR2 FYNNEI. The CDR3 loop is CASRAGTGRTSNQPQHF. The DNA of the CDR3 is TGTGCCAGCAGAGCCGGGACAGGGAGAACTAGCAATCAGCCCCAGCATTTT.

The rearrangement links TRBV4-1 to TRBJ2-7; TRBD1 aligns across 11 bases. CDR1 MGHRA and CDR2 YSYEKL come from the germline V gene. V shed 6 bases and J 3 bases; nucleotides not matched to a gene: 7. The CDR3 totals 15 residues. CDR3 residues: CASRFSGTGGYEQYF. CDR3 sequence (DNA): TGCGCCAGCAGGTTTTCCGGGACAGGGGGCTACGAGCAGTACTTC.

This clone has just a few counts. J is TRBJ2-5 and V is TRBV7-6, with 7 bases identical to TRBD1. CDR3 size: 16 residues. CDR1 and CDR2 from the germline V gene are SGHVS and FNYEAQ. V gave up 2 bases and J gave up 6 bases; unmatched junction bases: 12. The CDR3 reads CASSLFPSGQTKTQYF. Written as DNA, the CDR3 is TGTGCCAGCAGCTTATTCCCTTCGGGACAGACGAAGACCCAGTACTTC.

In DNA form, the CDR3 reads TGTGCCAGCAGCGGAACTAGTTATGCCCAGTACTTC. Translated, it gives CASSGTSYAQYF. This sequence joins TRBV11-2 and TRBJ2-5, with D perhaps TRBD2 (5 bases). V lost 5 bases, J lost 9 bases, and 13 bases lay in between. Germline CDR1 is SGHAT and CDR2 is FQNNGV. The CDR3 extends over 12 amino acids.

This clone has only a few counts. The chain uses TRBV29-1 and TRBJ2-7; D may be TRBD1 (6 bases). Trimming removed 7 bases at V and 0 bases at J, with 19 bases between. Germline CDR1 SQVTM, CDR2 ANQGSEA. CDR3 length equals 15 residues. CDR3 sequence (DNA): TGCAGCGCGAGTTACGGGACATCCCGCTCCTACGAGCAGTACTTC. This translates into CSASYGTSRSYEQYF.

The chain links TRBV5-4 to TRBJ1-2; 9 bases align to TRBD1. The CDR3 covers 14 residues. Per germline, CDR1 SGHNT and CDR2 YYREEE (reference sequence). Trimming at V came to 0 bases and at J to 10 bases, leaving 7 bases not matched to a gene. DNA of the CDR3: TGTGCCAGCAGCTTGGAGAGCGGACAGGGGAACTACACCTTC. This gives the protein CASSLESGQGNYTF.

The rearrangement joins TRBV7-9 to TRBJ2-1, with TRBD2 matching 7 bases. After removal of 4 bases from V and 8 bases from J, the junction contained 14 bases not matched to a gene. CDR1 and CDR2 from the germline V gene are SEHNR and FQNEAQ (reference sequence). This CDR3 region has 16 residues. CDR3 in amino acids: CASSSRVGGSVDEQFF. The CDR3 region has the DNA TGTGCCAGCAGCTCTAGGGTTGGCGGGAGCGTCGATGAGCAGTTCTTC.

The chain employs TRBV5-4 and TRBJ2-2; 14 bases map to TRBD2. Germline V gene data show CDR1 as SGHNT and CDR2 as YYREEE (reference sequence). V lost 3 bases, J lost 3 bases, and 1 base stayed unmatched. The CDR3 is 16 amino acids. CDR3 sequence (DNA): TGTGCCAGCAGCTGGGGACTAGCGGGAGACACCGGGGAGCTGTTTTTT. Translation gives CASSWGLAGDTGELFF.

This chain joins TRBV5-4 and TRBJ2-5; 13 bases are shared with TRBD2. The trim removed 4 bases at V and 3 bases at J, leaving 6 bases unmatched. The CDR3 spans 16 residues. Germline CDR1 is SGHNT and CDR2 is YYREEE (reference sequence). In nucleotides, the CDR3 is TGTGCCAGCAGCGTAGGACTAGCGGGGGCGGAAGAGACCCAGTACTTC. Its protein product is CASSVGLAGAEETQYF.

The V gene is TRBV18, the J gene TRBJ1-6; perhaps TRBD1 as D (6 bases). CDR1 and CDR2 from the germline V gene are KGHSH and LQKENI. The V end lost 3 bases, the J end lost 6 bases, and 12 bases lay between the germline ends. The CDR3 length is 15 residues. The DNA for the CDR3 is TGTGCCAGCTCACCGGGGGCGGGAGGTAATTCACCCCTCCACTTT. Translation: CASSPGAGGNSPLHF.

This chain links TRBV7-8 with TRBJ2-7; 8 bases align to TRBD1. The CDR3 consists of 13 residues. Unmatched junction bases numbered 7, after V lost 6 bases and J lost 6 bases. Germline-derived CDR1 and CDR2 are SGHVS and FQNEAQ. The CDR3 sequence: CASSPHTGGEQYF. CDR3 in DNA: TGTGCCAGCAGTCCTCACACAGGGGGCGAGCAGTACTTC.

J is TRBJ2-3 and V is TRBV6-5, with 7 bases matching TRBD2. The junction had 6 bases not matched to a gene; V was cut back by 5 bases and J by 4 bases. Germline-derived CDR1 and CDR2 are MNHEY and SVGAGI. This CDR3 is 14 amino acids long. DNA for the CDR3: TGTGCCAGCAGTGACGGACTAGTCGCAGATACGCAGTATTTT. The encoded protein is CASSDGLVADTQYF.

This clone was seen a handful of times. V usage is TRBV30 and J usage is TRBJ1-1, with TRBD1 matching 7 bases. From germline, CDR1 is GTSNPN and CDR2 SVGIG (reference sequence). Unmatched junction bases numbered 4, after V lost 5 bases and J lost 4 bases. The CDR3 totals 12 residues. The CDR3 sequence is CAWDRVGTEAFF. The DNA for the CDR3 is TGTGCCTGGGACAGGGTCGGCACTGAAGCTTTCTTT.

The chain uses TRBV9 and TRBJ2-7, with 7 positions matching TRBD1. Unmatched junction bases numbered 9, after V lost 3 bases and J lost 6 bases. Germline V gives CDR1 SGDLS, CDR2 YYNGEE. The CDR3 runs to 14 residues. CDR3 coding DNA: TGTGCCAGCAGCGCCCCGACAGGGAAGGGCGAGCAGTACTTC. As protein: CASSAPTGKGEQYF.

The CDR3 reads CATSGGSNQPQHF. The CDR3 coding sequence is TGTGCCACCTCAGGGGGTAGCAATCAGCCCCAGCATTTT. This rearrangement joins TRBV10-3 to TRBJ1-5, with 7 bases that match TRBD1. J gave up 0 bases and V 10 bases, and 3 bases lay outside the gene matches. CDR1 and CDR2 from the germline V gene are ENHRY and SYGVKD. This CDR3 spans 13 amino acids.

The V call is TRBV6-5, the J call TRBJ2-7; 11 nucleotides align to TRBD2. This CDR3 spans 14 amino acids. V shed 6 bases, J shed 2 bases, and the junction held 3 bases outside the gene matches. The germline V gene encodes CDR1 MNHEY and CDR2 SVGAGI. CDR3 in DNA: TGTGCCAGCAGACCGGGACTAGCGGCCTACGAGCAGTACTTC. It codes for CASRPGLAAYEQYF.

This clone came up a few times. In nucleotides, the CDR3 is TGTGCCAACGACGGGTTGCGGTACTACGAGCAGTACTTC. Protein product: CANDGLRYYEQYF. The rearrangement uses TRBV19 and TRBJ2-7; no clear D. CDR1 LNHDA and CDR2 SQIVND come from the germline V gene (reference sequence). V gave up 10 bases and J gave up 3 bases, with 16 bases separating them. The CDR3 extends over 13 amino acids.